This TCR beta chain originates from a study of T cell clonality in common variable immunodeficiency (dated by TCRdb to the mid-2010s). Broader findings and caveats from the paper: Compared with healthy controls, CVID subjects showed increased TCRbeta clonality (t-test p = 0.018), a feature most characteristic of about a third of subjects. Even though DNA input was equal, the average per sample came to 82,000 or so unique sequences for controls compared with about 30,000 for CVID samples. According to the authors, finding the cause of the higher clonality in CVID would require sequencing the repertoires of T cell subpopulations. Fewer deletions and N-nucleotide insertions were reportedly observed in CVID TCRbeta sequences, and highly modified clones with 13 or more V deletions were reportedly absent from CVID TCRbeta sequences. CVID subjects shared fewer TCRbeta clones with each other than healthy controls did (p < 0.0001). Patient heterogeneity within the CVID cohort put limits on correlating repertoire features with clinical complications.

Most of the CVID patients and most of the healthy controls were of Caucasian heritage. From each donor, about 5 to 8 ml of heparinized peripheral whole blood was collected. TCRbeta CDR3 repertoires were sequenced from genomic DNA of adults with common variable immune deficiency (CVID) and healthy adult controls. There were 22 healthy adult volunteers in the control group (approximately 12 female and approximately ten male), ranging in age from roughly 20 to 66 years, with a mean age of almost 35. Diluted blood was density-centrifuged over Hypaque 1077 or Ficoll-Paque to isolate peripheral blood mononuclear cells. Genomic DNA was obtained from unsorted mononuclear cells through either Qiagen column purification or a centrifugation-based method. The sample holds many counts of this clone. The antigen it binds to is not known. The read gets to within 3 residues of the CDR3 end, and the germline J gene fills in the rest.

CDR1 SEHNR and CDR2 FQNEAQ were looked up in the germline V gene (reference sequence). The CDR3 spans 14 residues, from the cysteine through the phenylalanine. Part of the CDR3 DNA is given, 33 bases translated from base 1. V loses 7 bases of germline sequence and J loses 8 bases, and the interval between the two ends is 19 bases. Equivalent amounts of genomic DNA from CVID and control samples were used as sequencing input. For every sample, a 60 bp segment covering the rearranged TCRbeta CDR3 region was amplified and then sequenced. The immunoSEQ assay, a bias-corrected multiplex PCR with high-throughput sequencing, was employed for TCRbeta amplification. The original pipeline was this. Every unique nucleotide sequence was considered a clone and was annotated with V, D and J genes, copy number and frequency. Sequences were labeled productive if in frame, and non-productive if out of frame or containing stop codons. As previously described, clonality was computed from Shannon's entropy. The predicted amino acid sequences of productive clones were used to derive the mean CDR3 Kyte-Doolittle hydropathy. Scaled V gene usage was hierarchically clustered using Manhattan distance and complete linkage with the R hclust function. Clone sharing by CDR3 amino acid sequence was assessed by resampling 12 repertoires per group over 100 rounds. Repertoires were searched for roughly 70 published EBV-specific and approximately 240 published CMV-specific TCRbeta sequences. After two CVID samples that produced fewer than 10,000 sequences were dropped from the analysis, 35 to 50 CVID repertoires remained. The immuneACCESS repertoire file appears here via TCRdb, limited to in-frame rearrangements. These files lack a portion of the clones; in checked studies, under half of the deficit traces to unresolved V genes, and the cause of the others is not known. That table is the source of V, J and clone size, and D and trimming were worked out from the DNA. Here the sample lists 50,000 or so clones, none seen once only. Roughly 3.4% of the sample goes to the ten largest clones.

What was sequenced was peripheral blood mononuclear cells. Here the chain combines TRBV7-9 and TRBJ2-3; the D call is tentative, TRBD1 or TRBD2, as each matches 5 bases. The sequence was obtained from a person aged 18-69 years in good health. The CDR3 reads CASTSTEGSGTQYF. Partial CDR3 DNA: TGTGCCAGCACCTCAACAGAGGGGAGTGGTACG.